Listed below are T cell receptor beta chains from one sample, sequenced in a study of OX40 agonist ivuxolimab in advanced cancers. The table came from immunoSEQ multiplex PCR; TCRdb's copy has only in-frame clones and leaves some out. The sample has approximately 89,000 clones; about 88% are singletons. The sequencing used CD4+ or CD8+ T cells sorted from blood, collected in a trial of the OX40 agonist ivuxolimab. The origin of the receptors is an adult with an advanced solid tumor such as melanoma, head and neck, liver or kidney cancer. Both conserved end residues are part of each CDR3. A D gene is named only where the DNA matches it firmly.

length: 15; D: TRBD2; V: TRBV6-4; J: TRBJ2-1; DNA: TGTGCCAGCAGTGAAGGGGTCGGGAGGATCAATGAGCAGTTCTTC; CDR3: CASSEGVGRINEQFF
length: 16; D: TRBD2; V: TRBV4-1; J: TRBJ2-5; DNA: TGCGCCAGCAGCCAAGATGGGTGGCGGGGGGGAGAGACCCAGTACTTC; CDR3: CASSQDGWRGGETQYF
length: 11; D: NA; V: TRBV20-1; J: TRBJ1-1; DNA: TGCAGTGCTAGGCCGAACACTGAAGCTTTCTTT; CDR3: CSARPNTEAFF
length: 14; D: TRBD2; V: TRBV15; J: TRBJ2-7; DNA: TGTGCCACCAGCAGAGGCGGGGGCTCCTACGAGCAGTACTTC; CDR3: CATSRGGGSYEQYF
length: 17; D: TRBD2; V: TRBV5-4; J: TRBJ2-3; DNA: TGTGCCAGCAGCTCCAGGACTAGCGGGGCTAGCACAGATACGCAGTATTTT; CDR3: CASSSRTSGASTDTQYF
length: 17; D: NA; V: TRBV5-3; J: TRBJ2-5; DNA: TGTGCCAGAAGCTCAAGGACAGAGGGGCCTCAAGAAGAGACCCAGTACTTC; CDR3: CARSSRTEGPQEETQYF
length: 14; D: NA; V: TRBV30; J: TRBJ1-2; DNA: TGTGCCTGGAGTGTACACGGGGTTAACTATGGCTACACCTTC; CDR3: CAWSVHGVNYGYTF
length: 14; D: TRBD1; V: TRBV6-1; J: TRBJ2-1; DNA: TGTGCCAGCAGTGAAGAGGTCAGGGGGAATGAGCAGTTCTTC; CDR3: CASSEEVRGNEQFF
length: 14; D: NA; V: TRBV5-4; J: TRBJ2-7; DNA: TGTGCCAGCAGGCACAGGCCGGACTCCTACGAGCAGTACTTC; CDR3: CASRHRPDSYEQYF
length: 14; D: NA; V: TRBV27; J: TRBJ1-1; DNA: TGTGCCAGCAGTAGGTCTGGGATGAACACTGAAGCTTTCTTT; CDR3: CASSRSGMNTEAFF